One and the same sample provided the 18 T cell receptor beta chains below, sequenced in a study of blood T cell repertoires in COVID-19. This table comes from immunoSEQ multiplex PCR, and its TCRdb copy is limited to in-frame clones, with some not included. The sample has fewer than 350,000 clones; about 86% are singletons. The sequenced sample was PBMCs or T cells enriched from blood (not recorded which). The source is a woman aged 40 to 50 with acute COVID-19.

This chain links TRBV4-2 with TRBJ1-1; 8 bases map to TRBD1. CDR1 and CDR2 from the germline V gene are LGHNA and YNFKEQ. The V and J ends lost 4 bases and 6 bases, in that order; junction bases with no gene match: 10. This CDR3 region has 15 residues. The CDR3 nucleotides are TGTGCCAGCAGCCCAGAGGACAGGGATTTCGCTGAAGCTTTCTTT. Translated: CASSPEDRDFAEAFF.

The rearrangement joins TRBV5-1 to TRBJ2-2, with D possibly matching TRBD1 (5 bases). CDR3 length: 14 residues. Germline V lookup: CDR1 SGHRS, CDR2 YFSETQ. With 4 bases removed from V and 4 bases from J, the gap between germline ends came to 11 bases. The CDR3 DNA reads TGCGCCAGCAGCGAGCAGGGTGGCACCGGGGAGCTGTTTTTT. Amino acid sequence: CASSEQGGTGELFF.

The chain couples TRBV9 to TRBJ2-1; D not resolved. Germline V CDR1 and CDR2: SGDLS, YYNGEE. This CDR3 region has 11 residues. Trimming left V 0 bases short and J 9 bases short, with 4 bases between. The CDR3 spells CASSVAVEQFF. DNA of the CDR3: TGTGCCAGCAGCGTAGCCGTTGAGCAGTTCTTC.

This sequence joins TRBV10-3 and TRBJ2-1; D gene uncertain. V lost 6 bases to trimming and J lost 0 bases, with 15 bases between them. Germline CDR1 ENHRY, CDR2 SYGVKD. This CDR3 is 16 amino acids long. CDR3 amino acids: CAISLSNPGSYNEQFF. The DNA of the CDR3 is TGTGCCATCAGCTTATCAAATCCCGGCTCCTACAATGAGCAGTTCTTC.

The V and J genes are TRBV7-2 and TRBJ2-2; 9 nucleotides line up with TRBD2. V lost 7 bases and J lost 0; bases outside the gene matches: 12. Per germline, CDR1 SGHTA and CDR2 FQGNSA. CDR3 length: 18 residues. CDR3 region: CASIAGPAGGSNTGELFF. CDR3 nucleotides: TGTGCCAGCATCGCGGGTCCAGCGGGGGGATCGAACACCGGGGAGCTGTTTTTT.

The genes are TRBV9 and TRBJ2-7; 8 bases are shared with TRBD2. The V segment lost 0 bases and the J segment 2 bases; nucleotides outside the gene matches: 7. This CDR3 has 16 amino acids. Germline V gene sequence: CDR1 SGDLS, CDR2 YYNGEE. DNA of the CDR3: TGTGCCAGCAGCGTAGCTATTACGGGAGGGCCCTACGAGCAGTACTTC. Translated, it gives CASSVAITGGPYEQYF.

This clone has only one observation. V and J are TRBV5-4 and TRBJ2-7, with 8 bases lining up with TRBD1. The CDR3 loop spans 14 amino acids. After removal of 4 bases from V and 6 bases from J, the junction contained 9 bases not matched to a gene. The germline gives CDR1 SGHNT, CDR2 YYREEE (reference sequence). The CDR3: CASSLGGQVSEQYF. The CDR3 nucleotides read TGTGCCAGCAGCCTAGGGGGACAGGTGAGCGAGCAGTACTTC.

This chain joins TRBV7-3 and TRBJ2-7; D is possibly TRBD1 (6 bases). Germline loops: CDR1 SGHTA, CDR2 FQGTGA. The V end was cut by 5 bases, the J end by 7 bases, with 21 bases between. The CDR3 has 15 residues. In nucleotides, the CDR3 is TGTGCCAGCAGCCCCTCAGGGGACCTTTATCAGGAGCAGTACTTC. It yields the protein CASSPSGDLYQEQYF.

The chain employs TRBV7-9 and TRBJ1-1; tentative D call: TRBD1 (5 bases). Trimming removed 0 bases at V and 1 base at J, with 18 bases between. The CDR3 has 18 residues. Germline V gene sequence: CDR1 SEHNR, CDR2 FQNEAQ (reference sequence). In DNA form, the CDR3 reads TGTGCCAGCAGCTTAGCAAAAATCTCAGGGTACGCGAACACTGAAGCTTTCTTT. Translated: CASSLAKISGYANTEAFF.

V is TRBV2 and J is TRBJ1-3; D is unresolved. The CDR3 has 12 residues. Germline-derived CDR1 and CDR2 are SNHLY and FYNNEI. CDR3 DNA: TGTTGTACTGACATCTCTGGAAACACCATATATTTT. Protein product: CCTDISGNTIYF.

This chain connects TRBV7-2 to TRBJ1-3, with D unresolved. The V end was cut by 1 base, the J end by 0 bases, with 7 bases between. CDR1 and CDR2 (germline): SGHTA, FQGNSA. CDR3 length equals 15 residues. The CDR3, as DNA: TGTGCCAGCAGCTTAGTATGGAGCTCTGGAAACACCATATATTTT. Amino acid sequence: CASSLVWSSGNTIYF.

This sequence joins TRBV27 and TRBJ1-1, with unresolved D. The CDR3 has 14 amino acids. Trimming removed 6 bases at V and 3 bases at J, with 14 bases between. Germline-derived CDR1 and CDR2 are MNHEY and SMNVEV (reference sequence). Here the CDR3 DNA reads TGTGCCAGCAGAGTAAACTGGAGGGACACTGAAGCTTTCTTT. This gives the protein CASRVNWRDTEAFF.

The CDR3 bases are TGTGCCAGCAGCCTGGGACTAGCGGGGTCGTTTGCAGATACGCAGTATTTT. Translation gives CASSLGLAGSFADTQYF. The gene calls are TRBV9 and TRBJ2-3, with 13 nucleotides matching TRBD2. This CDR3 region has 17 residues. After removal of 4 bases from V and 4 bases from J, the junction contained 9 bases not matched to a gene. CDR1 and CDR2 from the germline V gene are SGDLS and YYNGEE.

The CDR3 here is CASSSTGGQLYGYTF. CDR3 DNA sequence: TGTGCCAGCAGTTCGACAGGGGGCCAACTCTATGGCTACACCTTC. The chain carries TRBV27 and TRBJ1-2; 10 bases fit TRBD1. CDR1 is MNHEY, CDR2 SMNVEV, per germline (reference sequence). Trimming cost V 4 bases and J 4 bases; bases outside gene matches: 6. The CDR3 sequence is 15 residues long.

This clone was picked up a small number of times. The J gene is TRBJ2-2, the V gene TRBV7-2; 12 nucleotides agree with TRBD1. The CDR3 contains 15 residues. The J segment lost 7 bases and the V segment lost 6 bases, leaving 6 bases of the junction unmatched. Germline V gives CDR1 SGHTA, CDR2 FQGNSA. The CDR3 here is CASSSGTGGVGELFF. In DNA, the CDR3 is TGTGCCAGCAGTTCCGGGACAGGGGGCGTCGGGGAGCTGTTTTTT.

The sample holds a few counts of this clone. The V and J genes are TRBV14 and TRBJ2-7, with a tentative D call TRBD1 (6 bases). The ends were cut back, 4 bases at V and 11 bases at J, with 18 bases in the middle. CDR3 length equals 13 residues. From germline, CDR1 is SGHDN and CDR2 FVKESK. As DNA, the CDR3 is TGTGCCAGCAGCCTCATTACAGGGTTCGTGGAGTACTTC. Translating gives CASSLITGFVEYF. Filled out from reference TRBV14 and TRBJ2-7, the complete variable domain reads EAGVTQFPSHSVIEKGQTVTLRCDPISGHDNLYWYRRVMGKEIKFLLHFVKESKQDESGMPNNRFLAERTGGTYSTLKVQPAELEDSGVYFCASSLITGFVEYFGPGTRLTVT.

This clone was detected once. The chain has TRBV19 and TRBJ2-3; D may be TRBD1 (6 bases). V was cut by 6 bases and J by 2 bases, with 9 bases left in between. The germline V gene encodes CDR1 LNHDA and CDR2 SQIVND (reference sequence). This CDR3 is 13 amino acids long. DNA for the CDR3: TGTGCCAGTAGACGGGACAACACAGATACGCAGTATTTT. This sequence encodes CASRRDNTDTQYF.

The chain has TRBV27 and TRBJ2-2, with D hard to call. This CDR3 region has 16 residues. Trimming removed 0 bases at V and 7 bases at J, with 15 bases between. CDR1 is MNHEY and CDR2 is SMNVEV in the germline V gene (reference sequence). This CDR3 reads CASSLSGSLRIGELFF. The CDR3 DNA sequence: TGTGCCAGCAGTTTATCCGGGTCCCTACGTATCGGGGAGCTGTTTTTT.